This TCR beta chain was recovered during a study of graft-versus-host responses after intestinal transplantation. About the study: The transplants performed in recipients were multivisceral, liver-intestinal, or isolated intestinal.

Using immunoSEQ multiplex PCR, the repertoire was profiled, and TCRdb retains in-frame clones only, with some absent. The repertoire consists of tens of thousands of clones, with around 83% occurring once and the leading ten covering roughly 3.6%. Points on this clone: Sequence at one end of the junction differs from germline and may be a read error.

This CDR3 comprises 14 residues. Germline CDR1 is LNHDA and CDR2 is SQIVND (reference sequence). The material sequenced was PBMCs, taken more than 950 days after transplant. This sequence originates from a human patient who received an intestinal transplant, so some T cells may come from the graft donor. The chain combines TRBV19 with TRBJ1-1; 8 bases map to TRBD1. This chain's CDR3 is CASSRGPANIEAFF. In DNA form, the CDR3 reads TGTGCCAGTAGCAGGGGGCCTGCTAACATTGAAGCTTTCTTT.